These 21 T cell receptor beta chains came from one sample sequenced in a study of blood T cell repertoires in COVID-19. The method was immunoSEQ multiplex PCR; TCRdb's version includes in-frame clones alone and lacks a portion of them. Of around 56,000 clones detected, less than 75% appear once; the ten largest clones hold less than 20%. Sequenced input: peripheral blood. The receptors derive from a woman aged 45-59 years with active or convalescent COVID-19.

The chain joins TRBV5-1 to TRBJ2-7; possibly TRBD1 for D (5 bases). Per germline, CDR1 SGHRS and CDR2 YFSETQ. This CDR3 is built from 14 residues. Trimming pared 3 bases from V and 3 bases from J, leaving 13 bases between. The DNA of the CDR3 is TGCGCCAGCAGCTCGACAGCATACCGCTACGAGCAGTACTTC. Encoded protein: CASSSTAYRYEQYF. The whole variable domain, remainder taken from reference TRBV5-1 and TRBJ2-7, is KAGVTQTPRYLIKTRGQQVTLSCSPISGHRSVSWYQQTPGQGLQFLFEYFSETQRNKGNFPGRFSGRQFSNSRSEMNVSTLELGDSALYLCASSSTAYRYEQYFGPGTRLTVT.

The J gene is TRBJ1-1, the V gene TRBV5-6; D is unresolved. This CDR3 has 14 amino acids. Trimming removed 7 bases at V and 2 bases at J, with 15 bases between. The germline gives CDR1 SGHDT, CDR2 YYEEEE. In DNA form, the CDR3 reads TGTGCCAGCCTCCCGGGTCCTCAAAACACTGAAGCTTTCTTT. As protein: CASLPGPQNTEAFF.

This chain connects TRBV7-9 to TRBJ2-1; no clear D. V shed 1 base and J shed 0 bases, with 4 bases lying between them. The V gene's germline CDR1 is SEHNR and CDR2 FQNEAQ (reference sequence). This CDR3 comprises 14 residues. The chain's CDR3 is CASSLDNSYNEQFF. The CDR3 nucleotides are TGTGCCAGCAGCTTAGACAACTCCTACAATGAGCAGTTCTTC.

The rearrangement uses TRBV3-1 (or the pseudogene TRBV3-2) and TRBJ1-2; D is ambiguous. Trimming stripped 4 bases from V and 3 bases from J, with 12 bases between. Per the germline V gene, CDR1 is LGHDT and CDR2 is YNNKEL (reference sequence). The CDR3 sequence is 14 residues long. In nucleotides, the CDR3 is TGTGCCAGCAGCCCCCTCCCAGCGTACTATGGCTACACCTTC. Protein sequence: CASSPLPAYYGYTF.

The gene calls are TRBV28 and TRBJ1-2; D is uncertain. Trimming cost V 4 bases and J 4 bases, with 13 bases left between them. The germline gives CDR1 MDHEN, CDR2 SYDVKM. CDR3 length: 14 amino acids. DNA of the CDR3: TGTGCCAGCAGTTCCGGGTGGGTTCCCTATGGCTACACCTTC. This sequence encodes CASSSGWVPYGYTF.

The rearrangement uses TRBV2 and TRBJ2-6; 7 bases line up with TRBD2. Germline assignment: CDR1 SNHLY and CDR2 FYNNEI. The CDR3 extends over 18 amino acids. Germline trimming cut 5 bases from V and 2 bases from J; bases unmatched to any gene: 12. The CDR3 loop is CASSQILPGGPGANVLTF. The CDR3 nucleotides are TGTGCCAGCAGTCAAATATTACCGGGGGGACCTGGGGCCAACGTCCTGACTTTC. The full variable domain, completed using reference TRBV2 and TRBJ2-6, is EPEVTQTPSHQVTQMGQEVILRCVPISNHLYFYWYRQILGQKVEFLVSFYNNEISEKSEIFDDQFSVERPDGSNFTLKIRSTKLEDSAMYFCASSQILPGGPGANVLTFGAGSRLTVL.

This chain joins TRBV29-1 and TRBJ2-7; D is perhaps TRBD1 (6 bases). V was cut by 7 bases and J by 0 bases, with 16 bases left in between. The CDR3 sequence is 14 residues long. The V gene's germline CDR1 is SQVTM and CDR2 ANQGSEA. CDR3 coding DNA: TGCAGCGCCCTAGTCAGGGGTAACTCCTACGAGCAGTACTTC. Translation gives CSALVRGNSYEQYF.

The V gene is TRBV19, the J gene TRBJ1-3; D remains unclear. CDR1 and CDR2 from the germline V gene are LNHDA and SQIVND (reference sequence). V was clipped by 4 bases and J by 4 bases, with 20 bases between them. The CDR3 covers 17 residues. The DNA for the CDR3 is TGTGCCAGTAGTACAAAAACGGGAGGACTTCTGGGAAACACCATATATTTT. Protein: CASSTKTGGLLGNTIYF.

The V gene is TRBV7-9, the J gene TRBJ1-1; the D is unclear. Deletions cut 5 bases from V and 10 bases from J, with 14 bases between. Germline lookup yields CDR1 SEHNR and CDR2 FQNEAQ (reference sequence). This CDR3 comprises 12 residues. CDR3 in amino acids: CASSPGLVGAFF. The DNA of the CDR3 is TGTGCCAGCAGCCCAGGATTGGTGGGAGCTTTCTTT.

CDR3 nucleotides: TGTGCCATCAGTGAGTCGGCGGGGAGGACTGAAGCTTTCTTT. Protein: CAISESAGRTEAFF. The chain has TRBV10-3 and TRBJ1-1; D remains ambiguous. The V and J ends lost 0 bases and 5 bases respectively, with 10 bases between them. CDR3 length: 14 amino acids. Germline CDR1 and CDR2: ENHRY and SYGVKD.

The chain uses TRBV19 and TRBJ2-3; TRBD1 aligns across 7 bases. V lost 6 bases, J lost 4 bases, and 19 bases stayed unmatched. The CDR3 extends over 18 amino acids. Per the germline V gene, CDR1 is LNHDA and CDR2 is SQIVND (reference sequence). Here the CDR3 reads CASRKGNRGGGIADTQYF. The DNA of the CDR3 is TGTGCCAGTAGAAAGGGGAACAGGGGTGGAGGAATTGCAGATACGCAGTATTTT.

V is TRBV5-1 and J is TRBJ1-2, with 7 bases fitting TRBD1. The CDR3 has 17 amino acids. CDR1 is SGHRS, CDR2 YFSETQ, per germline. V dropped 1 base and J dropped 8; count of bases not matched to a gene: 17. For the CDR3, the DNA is TGCGCCAGCAGCTTGTTATCGGGCCCGACAGGGAACAGAGGCTACACCTTC. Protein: CASSLLSGPTGNRGYTF. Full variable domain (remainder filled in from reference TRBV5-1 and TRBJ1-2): KAGVTQTPRYLIKTRGQQVTLSCSPISGHRSVSWYQQTPGQGLQFLFEYFSETQRNKGNFPGRFSGRQFSNSRSEMNVSTLELGDSALYLCASSLLSGPTGNRGYTFGSGTRLTVV.

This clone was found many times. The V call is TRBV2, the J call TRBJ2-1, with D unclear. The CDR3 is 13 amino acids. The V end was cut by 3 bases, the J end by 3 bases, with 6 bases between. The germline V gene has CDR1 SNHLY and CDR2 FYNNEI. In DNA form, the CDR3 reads TGTGCCAGCAGTGAGGCCCTCTACAATGAGCAGTTCTTC. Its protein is CASSEALYNEQFF.

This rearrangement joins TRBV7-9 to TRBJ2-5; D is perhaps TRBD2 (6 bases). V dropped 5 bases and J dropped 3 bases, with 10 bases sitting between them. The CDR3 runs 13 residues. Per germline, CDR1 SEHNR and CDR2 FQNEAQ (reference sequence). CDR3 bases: TGTGCCAGCAGCCCAACTAGCAAAGAGACCCAGTACTTC. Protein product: CASSPTSKETQYF.

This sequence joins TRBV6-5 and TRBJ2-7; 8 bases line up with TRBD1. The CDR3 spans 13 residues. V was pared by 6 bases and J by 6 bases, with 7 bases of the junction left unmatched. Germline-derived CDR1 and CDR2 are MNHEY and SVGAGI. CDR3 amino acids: CASRSPTGGEQYF. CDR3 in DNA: TGTGCCAGCAGGAGCCCTACAGGGGGCGAGCAGTACTTC.

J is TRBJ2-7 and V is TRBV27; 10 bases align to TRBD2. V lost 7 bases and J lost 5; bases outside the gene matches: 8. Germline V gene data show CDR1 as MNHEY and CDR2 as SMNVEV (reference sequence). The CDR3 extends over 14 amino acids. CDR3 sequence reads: CASTASGGPNEQYF. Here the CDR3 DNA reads TGTGCCAGCACCGCTAGCGGGGGCCCCAACGAGCAGTACTTC.

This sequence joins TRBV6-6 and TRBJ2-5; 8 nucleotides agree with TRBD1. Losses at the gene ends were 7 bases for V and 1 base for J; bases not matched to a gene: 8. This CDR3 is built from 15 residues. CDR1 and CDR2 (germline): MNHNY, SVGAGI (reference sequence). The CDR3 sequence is CASNRQGPLQETQYF. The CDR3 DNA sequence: TGTGCCAGCAACAGACAGGGGCCCCTCCAAGAGACCCAGTACTTC.

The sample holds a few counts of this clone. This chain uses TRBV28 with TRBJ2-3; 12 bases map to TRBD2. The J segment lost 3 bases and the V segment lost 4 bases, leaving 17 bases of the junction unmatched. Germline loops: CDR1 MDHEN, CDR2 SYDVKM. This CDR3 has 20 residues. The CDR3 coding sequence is TGTGCCAGCAGTTCCCCTATTAGACTAGCGGGAGAACGATGGACAGATACGCAGTATTTT. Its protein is CASSSPIRLAGERWTDTQYF.

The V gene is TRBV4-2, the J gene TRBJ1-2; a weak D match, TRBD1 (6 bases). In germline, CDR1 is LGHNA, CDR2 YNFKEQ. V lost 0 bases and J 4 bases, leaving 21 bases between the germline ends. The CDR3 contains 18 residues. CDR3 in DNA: TGTGCCAGCAGCCAAGATAAGGGGGTGGACAACCGGATCTATGGCTACACCTTC. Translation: CASSQDKGVDNRIYGYTF.

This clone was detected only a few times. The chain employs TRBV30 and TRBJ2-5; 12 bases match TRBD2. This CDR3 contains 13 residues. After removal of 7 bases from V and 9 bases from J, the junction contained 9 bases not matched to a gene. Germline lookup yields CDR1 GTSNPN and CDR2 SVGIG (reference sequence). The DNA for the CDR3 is TGTGCCTCCCCGGGACTAGCGGGCCCAGCCCAGTACTTC. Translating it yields CASPGLAGPAQYF. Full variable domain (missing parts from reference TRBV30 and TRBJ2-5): SQTIHQWPATLVQPVGSPLSLECTVEGTSNPNLYWYRQAAGRGLQLLFYSVGIGQISSEVPQNLSASRPQDRQFILSSKKLLLSDSGFYLCASPGLAGPAQYFGPGTRLLVL.

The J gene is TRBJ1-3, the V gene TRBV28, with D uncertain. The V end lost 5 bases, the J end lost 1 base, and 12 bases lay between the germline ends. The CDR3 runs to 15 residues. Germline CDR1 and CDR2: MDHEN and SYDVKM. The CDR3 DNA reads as TGTGCCAGCAGTCTCCGGCTGACTTCTGGAAACACCATATATTTT. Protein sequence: CASSLRLTSGNTIYF.